One sample yielded the 2 T cell receptor beta chains listed below, sequenced in a study of blood T cell repertoires in COVID-19. Using immunoSEQ multiplex PCR, the repertoire was profiled, and TCRdb retains in-frame clones only, with some absent. The sample lists under 250,000 clones, roughly 88% seen once, with roughly 6% in the top ten. The sample taken for sequencing was peripheral blood. Receptors were obtained from a woman aged 25-40 years with COVID-19, enrolled during active disease.

The chain employs TRBV15 and TRBJ2-7; D is perhaps TRBD2 (6 bases). The CDR3 is made up of 14 amino acids. Between the trimmed V and J ends, which lost 4 bases and 6 bases, there was a span of 16 bases. Germline V lookup: CDR1 LNHNV, CDR2 YYDKDF (reference sequence). CDR3 nucleotides: TGTGCCACCAGCATGATCGGGGGTGTGGGCGAGCAGTACGTC. This translates into CATSMIGGVGEQYV.

The V and J genes are TRBV2 and TRBJ1-2; TRBD1 aligns across 8 bases. CDR1 is SNHLY, CDR2 FYNNEI, per germline. The CDR3 spans 15 residues. V was clipped by 6 bases and J by 9 bases; unmatched bases: 15. CDR3 bases: TGTGCCAGCAGGCCCGGGACAGGTGGGCCCGATAGCTACACCTTC. As protein: CASRPGTGGPDSYTF.